This T cell receptor beta chain emerged from a study of blood T cells in healthy people across ages (dated by TCRdb to the mid-2010s). Looking at the study overall: In model experiments, template switching captured about one uniquely barcoded TCR beta cDNA molecule for every two T cells. The donors were divided into four age groups: young (average approximately 17 years), middle-aged (around 37), aged (roughly 60) and long-lived (around 80). Using the same blood draw, the study looked at two additional independent replicas of 1 million unique cDNA reads for two donors, one aged 18 to 29 and the other aged 80 or older. Donors of different ages were randomly distributed across sequencing lanes to avoid experimental bias. Age-related changes in TCR beta repertoire diversity were measured in the study by deep sequencing normalized with unique cDNA molecular identifiers. What the work shows at the level of the full study, not this receptor alone: The CMV infection status of donors was not known, potentially confounding age-related changes in expanded clonotypes. Observed TCR beta diversity per million T cells fell roughly linearly with age, and a significant reduction was already apparent by age roughly 40. A strong correlation was found between observed TCR beta diversity and the percentage of naive T cells measured by flow cytometry. The long-lived group showed more naive CD4+ T cells, fewer expanded clones and increased TCR diversity than the aged group, suggesting age selection. Conclusive comparison of naive and antigen-experienced compartments was prevented by the profiling of bulk unsorted PBMCs. Total diversity estimates from one million sequenced T cells were considered lower bounds and underestimates.

The donors were a few dozen Caucasian individuals from Russia, aged about 6 to 100 years, who were systemically healthy. Each donor gave about 10 milliliters of peripheral blood, drawn into EDTA-treated Vacutainer tubes. Ficoll-Paque density-gradient centrifugation was used to isolate PBMCs, with at least 7 million per sample. Total RNA was extracted from PBMCs with Trizol reagent, with at least 5.5 micrograms obtained per sample. For every donor, flow cytometry on a PBMC aliquot measured the percentage of naive CD45RAhigh/CD27high T cells. The sample holds a few counts of this clonotype. No cognate antigen has been identified for it. Base quality data are lacking; no much larger clone is found one base away. Receptors were amplified or captured by 5' RACE. Instrument used: Illumina HiSeq 2500. The second PCR ran for roughly 7 to 12 cycles and used a J-beta primer mix along with a sample-barcoded 5' primer. A unique molecular identifier was introduced onto each TCR beta cDNA molecule by a template-switch 5' adaptor carrying 12 random nucleotides. Each sample yielded at least 3 million CDR3-containing paired-end reads. First-strand cDNA was synthesized from all RNA with the Mint cDNA synthesis kit, primed by a TRBC-specific oligonucleotide. Following uracil-DNA glycosylase treatment, all cDNA underwent a first 18-cycle PCR with the universal primers M1SS and BC2_uni_R. As for how the authors treated the data: For normalization, 1 million high-quality reads, each with a distinct molecular identifier, were randomly selected from each sample. Reads with shared molecular identifiers were discarded instead of being binned into consensus sequences. MiTCR, run with a Q25 quality threshold and the strictest error-elimination algorithm, handled CDR3 identification, clonotype clustering and error correction. A nonparametric unseen species model using Euler transformation provided a lower-bound estimate of total TCR beta diversity. TCRdb ran its own pipeline on the public reads, namely fastp trimming at Q25 and MiXCR clone calling, and kept in-frame beta chains. Merged by CDR3 protein, the rows form single entries marked with the most common genes and DNA. TCRdb's processing, not the authors' own work, is the source of the V and J calls. The sample records 710,000 or so distinct CDR3 sequences, 32% of which are singletons. The ten largest clones represent approximately 15% of the sample.

The CDR3, cysteine through phenylalanine, is 16 amino acids long. The read is trimmed to its CDR3 DNA, 48 bases read in frame from base 1. Sequences SGDLS (CDR1) and YYNGEE (CDR2) are obtained from the germline V gene. Ends trimmed: V by 4 bases, J by 8 bases; bases unmatched to a gene: 9. This TCR was recovered from a woman of 80 years or more in good health. Donor details come from another sample of the same person, matched by shared clones. The sequencing sample was made of blood. Recombination joined TRBV9 with TRBJ2-1; a stretch of 13 junction bases matches TRBD2. The CDR3 protein is CASSPRLAGGKDEQFF. The nucleotide sequence reads TGTGCCAGCAGCCCTCGACTAGCGGGGGGTAAGGATGAGCAGTTCTTC.